This entry features one TCR beta chain sequence. No antigen is known for it. No base qualities exist here, and no much larger clone lies one base off it. In light of the paper, this sample's time point label describes: cycle 2 day 1 (C2D1) of nivolumab. Every trial patient had relapsed following autologous stem cell transplantation, and prior brentuximab vedotin exposure was what differed among cohorts A, B and C. The trial cohort comprised some 60 patients with relapsed/refractory classical Hodgkin lymphoma whose best overall responses were complete response, partial response or progressive disease. Single-agent nivolumab was administered to trial patients in the multi-cohort phase II CheckMate 205 trial. Best overall response was determined by an independent review committee according to the 2007 International Working Group response criteria. Trial PBMCs were obtained immediately prior to nivolumab initiation (C1D1) and on therapy at cycle 2 day 1 and cycle 4 day 1. Peripheral blood was collected in 8 mL Vacutainer Cell Preparation Tubes, from which PBMCs were isolated by centrifugation and then cryopreserved.

This specimen comes from a study of PD-1 blockade in classical Hodgkin lymphoma (dated by TCRdb to about 2020). Regarding the study in general: Nivolumab dosing was 3 mg/kg intravenously every 2 weeks, continuing until either disease progression or unacceptable toxicity. The study used CyTOF and TCR beta sequencing to define a peripheral blood immune signature of response to PD-1 blockade in classical Hodgkin lymphoma.

Genomic DNA was isolated using the Qiagen DNeasy kit from unsorted PBMCs as well as from negatively selected CD4+ and CD8+ fractions. Using primers that anneal to V and J segments, immunoSEQ multiplex PCR amplified the TCR beta CDR3 regions. A synthetic immune receptor repertoire was used to minimize amplification bias, and any remaining bias was removed computationally after sequencing. In the paper's pipeline: Repertoire diversity was quantified as the Shannon entropy index using custom Python scripts. The unsorted, CD4+ and CD8+ repertoires were each analyzed separately, with the exception of combined analyses, where CD4+ and CD8+ sequences were merged in silico. Clonal expansion was defined as at least a 2-fold frequency increase after treatment relative to C1D1, with a pseudocount of 0.5 for undetected baseline clones. Clones with 0 or 1 copy at C1D1 were defined as singleton clones, while clones with 2 or more copies were defined as non-singleton clones. Clones expanded in unsorted samples were annotated as CD4+, CD8+ or unknown by matching protein sequences in sorted samples from the same patient. Diversity changes from C1D1 to C4D1 were tested in paired samples using Wilcoxon tests. TCRdb carries this immuneACCESS record with in-frame sequences only. Its versions omit some clonotypes, under half of them owing to an unresolved V gene in the studies checked, with the rest unexplained. D and trimming come from the DNA, and the V and J calls and clone size come from that table. Here the sample has about 58,000 clones; approximately 90% occur a single time. In total, the top ten clones hold 8.5% to 12% of the sample.

Points the paper makes about the study in general: Among trial patients, those achieving complete response had baseline diversity similar to that of newly diagnosed patients, while diversity was significantly lower in partial responders and progressors. Baseline TCR diversity was reported to be lower in newly diagnosed patients than in healthy donors, and even lower in relapsed/refractory patients. The study was limited to a single clinical trial cohort, and causes of repertoire differences, possibly disease activity or prior therapy, remained undefined. CD4+ but not CD8+ TCR diversity rose significantly by C4D1 (p=0.0027 vs p=0.16), most apparent in complete responders (p=0.02). Patients starting nivolumab less than 1 year after ASCT had lower diversity and were excluded from later analyses to avoid confounding by immune reconstitution.

Taken from cysteine to phenylalanine, the CDR3 has 15 residues. Only the CDR3 DNA stays, 45 bases, in frame from base 1. For CDR1 and CDR2, the germline V gene lists KGHSH and LQKENI. Here V drops 2 bases and J drops 9 bases, and the junction holds 3 bases not matched to any gene. This TCR was sampled from a human donor with classical Hodgkin lymphoma. Recombination linked TRBV18 to TRBJ1-6; TRBD1 lines up with 11 middle nucleotides. Sequenced material: peripheral blood mononuclear cells (PBMCs), taken before the second cycle of nivolumab. CDR3 sequence: CASSPGQGASSPLHF. In nucleotides, the sequence is TGTGCCAGCTCACCAGGACAGGGGGCGAGTTCACCCCTCCACTTT.